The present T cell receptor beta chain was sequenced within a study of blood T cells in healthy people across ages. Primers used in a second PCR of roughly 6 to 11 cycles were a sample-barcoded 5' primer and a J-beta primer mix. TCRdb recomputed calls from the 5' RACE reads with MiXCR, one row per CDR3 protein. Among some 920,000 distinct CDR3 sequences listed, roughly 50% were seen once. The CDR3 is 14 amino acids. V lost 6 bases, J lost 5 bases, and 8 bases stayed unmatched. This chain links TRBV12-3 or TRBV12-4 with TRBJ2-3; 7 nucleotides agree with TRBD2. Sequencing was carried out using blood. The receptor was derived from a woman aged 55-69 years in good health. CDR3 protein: CASRPGGGGDTQYF. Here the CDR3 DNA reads TGTGCCAGCAGACCTGGTGGCGGGGGAGATACGCAGTATTTT.